The 29 T cell receptor beta chains below come from one sample, sequenced in a study of stem cell transplantation in POMP-related autoinflammatory disease. The method was immunoSEQ multiplex PCR; TCRdb's version includes in-frame clones alone and lacks a portion of them. The table has more than 25,000 clones, around nine tenths seen once. Specimen: CD4+ T cells from PBMCs, collected before stem cell transplantation. The receptors here all came from a human donor with POMP-related autoinflammation and immune dysregulation (PRAID).

This chain joins TRBV5-5 and TRBJ2-5; 9 bases agree with TRBD2. Trimming removed 2 bases from V and 5 bases from J; junction bases left unmatched: 10. Looked up from germline, CDR1 is SGHKS and CDR2 is YYEKEE (reference sequence). The CDR3 is 16 residues long. The CDR3 bases are TGTGCCAGCAGCTTCGCCCTAGCGGGGTGGGGGGAGACCCAGTACTTC. Protein product: CASSFALAGWGETQYF.

The chain has TRBV12-2 and TRBJ2-2; whether TRBD2, the table's D call, matches the DNA was not checked. TRBV12-2 corresponds to a pseudogene. The CDR3 spans 20 residues. In DNA, the CDR3 is TGTGCAAGTCGCTTAGCGAATACTAGCGGGAGTAGAGGGGACACCGGGGAGCTGTTTTTT. Its protein product is CASRLANTSGSRGDTGELFF.

This clone was seen a few times. CDR3 sequence (DNA): TGTGCCAGCAGTGAATCGAGGAACACTGAAGCTTTCTTT. Translated, it gives CASSESRNTEAFF. The rearrangement joins TRBV6-1 to TRBJ1-1, with unresolved D. CDR1 is MNHNS, CDR2 SASEGT, per germline. The V end was cut by 2 bases, the J end by 1 base, with 5 bases between. The CDR3 covers 13 residues.

CDR3 loop: CASSSFPGAGQPQHF. CDR3 nucleotides: TGTGCCAGCTCCTCCTTCCCGGGGGCCGGGCAGCCCCAGCATTTT. The rearrangement joins TRBV5-5 to TRBJ1-5, with a tentative D call TRBD1 (6 bases). Germline V gives CDR1 SGHKS, CDR2 YYEKEE (reference sequence). V gave up 7 bases and J gave up 7 bases, with 21 bases separating them. The CDR3 is 15 residues long.

The genes are TRBV5-1 and TRBJ1-2; no firm D call. The germline CDR1 and CDR2 sequences are SGHRS and YFSETQ. V lost 4 bases, J lost 3 bases, and 16 bases lay in between. The CDR3 is 15 residues long. The CDR3 sequence is CASSPRSGRYYGYTF. The CDR3 DNA reads as TGCGCCAGCAGCCCGAGGTCGGGCAGATACTATGGCTACACCTTC.

The V call is TRBV7-2, the J call TRBJ2-5; D may correspond to TRBD1 or TRBD2 (5 bases each). V lost 4 bases and J lost 5, with 17 bases in between. The CDR3 runs 15 residues. Looked up from germline, CDR1 is SGHTA and CDR2 is FQGNSA. The CDR3 here is CASSSKGRASETQYF. CDR3 nucleotides: TGTGCCAGCAGCTCGAAGGGACGGGCTTCGGAGACCCAGTACTTC.

The chain recombines TRBV27 with TRBJ2-7; D is perhaps TRBD1 (6 bases). Germline loops: CDR1 MNHEY, CDR2 SMNVEV (reference sequence). V shed 4 bases and J shed 6 bases, with 10 bases lying between them. This CDR3 spans 12 amino acids. The CDR3 bases are TGTGCCAGCAGTTCGGACAGAGGCGAGCAGTACTTC. This encodes CASSSDRGEQYF.

This clone was counted a few times. The chain carries TRBV7-2 and TRBJ1-6; D uncertain. V lost 0 bases to trimming and J lost 10 bases, with 7 bases between them. The CDR3 is 13 residues long. Per germline, CDR1 SGHTA and CDR2 FQGNSA. The CDR3 is CASSLAPKSPLHF. As DNA, the CDR3 is TGTGCCAGCAGCTTAGCTCCAAAATCACCCCTCCACTTT.

The rearrangement uses TRBV19 and TRBJ1-2, with 7 bases that match TRBD1. CDR3 length: 13 amino acids. Trimming cost V 9 bases and J 6 bases; bases outside gene matches: 10. Germline CDR1 LNHDA, CDR2 SQIVND (reference sequence). The CDR3: CASTRDRANGYTF. The CDR3 DNA reads TGTGCCAGCACCCGCGACAGGGCCAATGGCTACACCTTC. Full variable domain (missing parts from reference TRBV19 and TRBJ1-2): DGGITQSPKYLFRKEGQNVTLSCEQNLNHDAMYWYRQDPGQGLRLIYYSQIVNDFQKGDIAEGYSVSREKKESFPLTVTSAQKNPTAFYLCASTRDRANGYTFGSGTRLTVV.

V gene TRBV6-5 combines with J gene TRBJ1-2; no reliable D call. The germline V and J ends were trimmed by 5 bases and 4 bases, with 14 bases remaining between them. Germline assignment: CDR1 MNHEY and CDR2 SVGAGI. The CDR3 contains 14 residues. Here the CDR3 DNA reads TGTGCCAGCAGTGTTTCCGGGATCGGCTATGGCTACACCTTC. This gives the protein CASSVSGIGYGYTF.

The genes are TRBV10-1 and TRBJ2-2; D gene unclear. CDR3 length: 13 amino acids. Germline lookup yields CDR1 WNHNN and CDR2 SYGVQD (reference sequence). The V gene lost 6 bases and the J gene lost 1 base, with 6 bases spanning the gap. In nucleotides, the CDR3 is TGCGCCAGCAGCTACGGGAACACCGGGGAGCTGTTTTTT. Amino acid sequence: CASSYGNTGELFF.

The genes are TRBV7-9 and TRBJ2-7, with TRBD2 identical over 8 bases. This CDR3 contains 15 residues. Germline trimming cut 2 bases from V and 6 bases from J; bases unmatched to any gene: 9. Germline lookup yields CDR1 SEHNR and CDR2 FQNEAQ (reference sequence). The DNA for the CDR3 is TGTGCCAGCAGCTTACACAACCTCGGGGGGGTCGAGCAGTACTTC. Encoded protein: CASSLHNLGGVEQYF.

The V gene is TRBV11-2, the J gene TRBJ2-5; D gene ambiguous. Germline V gives CDR1 SGHAT, CDR2 FQNNGV. The CDR3 has 11 amino acids. V lost 0 bases and J 8 bases, leaving 4 bases between the germline ends. The CDR3 loop reads CASSLDRTQYF. CDR3 nucleotides: TGTGCCAGCAGCTTAGATAGAACCCAGTACTTC. The variable domain in full, with the rest retrieved from reference TRBV11-2 and TRBJ2-5, is EAGVAQSPRYKIIEKRQSVAFWCNPISGHATLYWYQQILGQGPKLLIQFQNNGVVDDSQLPKDRFSAERLKGVDSTLKIQPAKLEDSAVYLCASSLDRTQYFGPGTRLLVL.

The V and J genes are TRBV2 and TRBJ1-2; D uncertain. This CDR3 spans 13 amino acids. CDR1 and CDR2 (germline): SNHLY, FYNNEI. Between the trimmed V and J ends, which lost 3 bases and 8 bases, there was a span of 13 bases. The CDR3 region is CASSDDSGSGYTF. CDR3 sequence (DNA): TGTGCCAGCAGTGATGATTCAGGAAGCGGCTACACCTTC.

The chain links TRBV18 to TRBJ1-1; D not resolved. V was clipped by 4 bases and J by 8 bases, with 14 bases between them. Germline assignment: CDR1 KGHSH and CDR2 LQKENI. This CDR3 region has 13 residues. CDR3 amino acids: CASSLATSREAFF. The CDR3 DNA reads TGTGCCAGCTCACTTGCGACAAGCCGAGAAGCTTTCTTT.

The chain recombines TRBV28 with TRBJ1-5, with 7 bases matching TRBD1. V was pared by 10 bases and J by 11 bases, with 17 bases of the junction left unmatched. Germline-derived CDR1 and CDR2 are MDHEN and SYDVKM. This CDR3 has 14 residues. CDR3 residues: CATYPGTVQAAQHF. The DNA of the CDR3 is TGTGCCACTTATCCCGGGACAGTCCAGGCGGCCCAGCATTTT.

This chain links TRBV9 with TRBJ2-7; D may be TRBD1 (6 bases). This CDR3 has 14 residues. Trimming took 2 bases from V and 3 from J, leaving 12 bases between them. Germline values: CDR1 SGDLS, CDR2 YYNGEE. The CDR3 reads CASSVDSGRYEQYF. The CDR3 bases are TGTGCCAGCAGCGTGGACAGTGGACGCTACGAGCAGTACTTC.

This chain uses TRBV25-1 with TRBJ1-1; D gene unclear. The germline V gene has CDR1 MGHDK and CDR2 SYGVNS. This CDR3 spans 12 amino acids. V lost 6 bases and J lost 8, with 13 bases in between. The CDR3 loop reads CASSGRVIEAFF. DNA of the CDR3: TGTGCCAGCAGCGGACGAGTAATAGAAGCTTTCTTT.

The V call is TRBV6-1, the J call TRBJ1-2, with 9 bases that match TRBD1. Unmatched junction bases numbered 2, after V lost 3 bases and J lost 3 bases. CDR1 is MNHNS, CDR2 SASEGT, per germline. The CDR3 sequence is 14 residues long. CDR3 in amino acids: CASSEGQGYYGYTF. For the CDR3, the DNA is TGTGCCAGCAGTGAGGGACAGGGTTACTATGGCTACACCTTC.

This chain joins TRBV6-6 and TRBJ1-5; D ambiguous. Germline CDR1 and CDR2: MNHNY and SVGAGI (reference sequence). V was clipped by 3 bases and J by 4 bases, with 10 bases between them. The CDR3 spans 14 residues. CDR3 region: CASSYRSTNQPQHF. In DNA, the CDR3 is TGTGCCAGCAGTTATCGGTCCACTAATCAGCCCCAGCATTTT.

The sample holds a few counts of this clone. This chain joins TRBV5-1 and TRBJ2-7; perhaps TRBD1 as D (6 bases). CDR1 is SGHRS and CDR2 is YFSETQ in the germline V gene. This CDR3 spans 13 amino acids. V lost 4 bases and J 3 bases, leaving 11 bases between the germline ends. The CDR3 DNA sequence: TGCGCCAGCAGCCGACAGGAAAACTACGAGCAGTACTTC. Amino acids: CASSRQENYEQYF. Drawing the rest from reference TRBV5-1 and TRBJ2-7, the complete variable domain is KAGVTQTPRYLIKTRGQQVTLSCSPISGHRSVSWYQQTPGQGLQFLFEYFSETQRNKGNFPGRFSGRQFSNSRSEMNVSTLELGDSALYLCASSRQENYEQYFGPGTRLTVT.

The chain employs TRBV27 and TRBJ2-7, with 11 bases matching TRBD1. CDR3 length: 14 residues. CDR1 is MNHEY, CDR2 SMNVEV, per germline (reference sequence). V dropped 3 bases and J dropped 5; count of bases not matched to a gene: 3. The CDR3 is CASSLVGQGDEQYF. CDR3 coding DNA: TGTGCCAGCAGTTTGGTGGGACAGGGGGACGAGCAGTACTTC.

The CDR3 loop is CASSEFEGATNEKLFF. In DNA form, the CDR3 reads TGTGCCAGCAGTGAGTTTGAGGGGGCAACTAATGAAAAACTGTTTTTT. The chain joins TRBV6-1 to TRBJ1-4, with a tentative D call TRBD1 (6 bases). The CDR3 extends over 16 amino acids. V lost 3 bases and J lost 0, with 11 bases in between. Germline CDR1 and CDR2: MNHNS and SASEGT.

The CDR3 reads CASKGSFNYGYTF. CDR3 nucleotides: TGTGCCAGTAAGGGCAGCTTTAACTATGGCTACACCTTC. The rearrangement uses TRBV19 and TRBJ1-2; D uncertain. Germline lookup yields CDR1 LNHDA and CDR2 SQIVND (reference sequence). CDR3 size: 13 residues. V was trimmed by 7 bases and J by 1 base, leaving 10 bases between them.

The chain has TRBV27 and TRBJ2-3; TRBD1 matches 7 bases. Germline V CDR1 and CDR2: MNHEY, SMNVEV (reference sequence). The CDR3 extends over 14 amino acids. The ends lost 4 bases at V and 4 bases at J; junction bases unmatched: 5. The CDR3 nucleotides are TGTGCCAGCAGTTCCCGACAGGGAGCAGATACGCAGTATTTT. This codes for CASSSRQGADTQYF.

The chain recombines TRBV18 with TRBJ2-2, with D tentatively TRBD2 (5 bases). Germline V gives CDR1 KGHSH, CDR2 LQKENI. This CDR3 has 14 amino acids. The V end was cut by 4 bases, the J end by 2 bases, with 8 bases between. The CDR3, as DNA: TGTGCCAGCTCACAGGGAGCAAACACCGGGGAGCTGTTTTTT. Amino acid sequence: CASSQGANTGELFF.

This clone has a single count. The chain couples TRBV28 to TRBJ2-2; the match to TRBD2 covers 9 bases. V shed 6 bases, J shed 7 bases, and the junction held 15 bases outside the gene matches. CDR3 length: 17 residues. The germline gives CDR1 MDHEN, CDR2 SYDVKM. The CDR3 is CASRDSGSLGGNGELFF. In DNA, the CDR3 is TGTGCCAGCAGAGATAGCGGGAGTTTGGGTGGCAACGGGGAGCTGTTTTTT.

V gene TRBV20-1 combines with J gene TRBJ1-1; D is possibly TRBD1 (5 bases). The CDR3 consists of 10 residues. Per germline, CDR1 DFQATT and CDR2 SNEGSKA (reference sequence). The CDR3 spells CRASGPEAFF. CDR3 coding DNA: TGCAGGGCATCGGGACCTGAAGCTTTCTTT.

As concerns this clone: At one of its ends the junction is not consistent with the germline gene, which may arise from a read error. The chain employs TRBV11-3 and TRBJ1-2; perhaps TRBD1 as D (5 bases). The CDR3 totals 10 residues. The V gene's germline CDR1 is SGHNT and CDR2 YENEEA. CDR3 sequence: CASSFQGALF. In DNA, the CDR3 is TGTGCCAGCAGCTTTCAGGGAGCCCTCTTC.